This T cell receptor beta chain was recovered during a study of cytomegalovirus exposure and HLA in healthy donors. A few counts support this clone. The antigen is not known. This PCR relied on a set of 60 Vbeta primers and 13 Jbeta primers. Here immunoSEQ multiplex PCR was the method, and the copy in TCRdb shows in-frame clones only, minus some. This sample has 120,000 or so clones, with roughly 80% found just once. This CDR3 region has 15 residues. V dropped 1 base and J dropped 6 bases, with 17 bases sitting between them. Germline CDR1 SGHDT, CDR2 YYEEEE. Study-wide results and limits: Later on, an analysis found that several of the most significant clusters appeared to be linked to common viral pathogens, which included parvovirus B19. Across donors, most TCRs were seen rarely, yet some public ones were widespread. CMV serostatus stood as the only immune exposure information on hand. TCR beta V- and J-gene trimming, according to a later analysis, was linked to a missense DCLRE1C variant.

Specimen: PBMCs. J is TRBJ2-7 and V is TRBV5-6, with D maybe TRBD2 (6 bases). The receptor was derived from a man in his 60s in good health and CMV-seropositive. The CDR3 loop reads CASSLYQGGGREQYF. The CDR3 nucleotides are TGTGCCAGCAGCTTGTACCAGGGAGGTGGTCGCGAGCAGTACTTC.